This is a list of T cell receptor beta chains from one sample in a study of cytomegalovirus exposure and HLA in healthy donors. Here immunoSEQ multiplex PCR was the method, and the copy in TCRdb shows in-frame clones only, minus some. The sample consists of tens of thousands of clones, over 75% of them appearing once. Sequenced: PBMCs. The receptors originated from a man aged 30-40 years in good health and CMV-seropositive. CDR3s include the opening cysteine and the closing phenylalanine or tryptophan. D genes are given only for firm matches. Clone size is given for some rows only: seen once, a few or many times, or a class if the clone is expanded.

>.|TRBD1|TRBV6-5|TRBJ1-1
TGTGCCAGCAGTTACTCGGTGACAGGGCGGACTGAAGCTTTCTTT
CASSYSVTGRTEAFF
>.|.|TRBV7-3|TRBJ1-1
TGTGCCAGCAGCTTAAGTGGAGGAAAGGCTGAAGCTTTCTTT
CASSLSGGKAEAFF
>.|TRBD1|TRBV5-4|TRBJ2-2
TGTGCCAGCAGCCTCGACAGGGAATACACCGGGGAGCTGTTTTTT
CASSLDREYTGELFF
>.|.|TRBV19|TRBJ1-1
TGTGCCAGTAGTCCGGGAAACACTGAAGCTTTCTTT
CASSPGNTEAFF
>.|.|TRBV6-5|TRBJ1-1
TGTGCCAGCAGTGAGCTTCGGACTGAAGCTTTCTTT
CASSELRTEAFF
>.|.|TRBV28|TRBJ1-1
TGTGCCAGCAGCCCCGACGGGAGGTCTGAAGCTTTCTTT
CASSPDGRSEAFF
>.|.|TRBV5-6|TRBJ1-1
TGTGCCAGCAGCTCGCTCGGGGGGCGCGGAGAGACTGAAGCTTTCTTT
CASSSLGGRGETEAFF
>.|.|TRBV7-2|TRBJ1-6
TGTGCCAGCAGCTTAGTTGATCACAGAAATTCACCCCTCCACTTT
CASSLVDHRNSPLHF
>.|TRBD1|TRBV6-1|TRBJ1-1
TGTGCCAGCACCAGGAAGGAGGGGGCCACTGAAGCTTTCTTT
CASTRKEGATEAFF
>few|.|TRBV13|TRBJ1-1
TGTGCCAGCACGGGGGGATCGGGACGAGGGACTGAAGCTTTCTTT
CASTGGSGRGTEAFF
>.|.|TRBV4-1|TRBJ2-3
TGCGCCAGCAGCCAAGAACCCCGGAGCACAGATACGCAGTATTTT
CASSQEPRSTDTQYF
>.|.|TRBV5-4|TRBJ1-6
TGTGCCAGCAGTCCGGACGGGGGGCACAATTCACCCCTCCACTTT
CASSPDGGHNSPLHF
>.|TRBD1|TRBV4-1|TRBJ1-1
TGCGCCAGCAGCAAGACGCGGACAGGGGAAAACACTGAAGCTTTCTTT
CASSKTRTGENTEAFF
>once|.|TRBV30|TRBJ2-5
TGTGCCTGGAGTGGGAGGGAGACCCAGTACTTC
CAWSGRETQYF
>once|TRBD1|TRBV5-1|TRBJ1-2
TGCGCCAGCAGCCCTTTGGACAGGGACTATGGCTACACCTTC
CASSPLDRDYGYTF
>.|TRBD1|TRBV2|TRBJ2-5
TGTGCCTGCAGACCACCAAGACAGGGGGTACAAGAGACCCAGTACTTC
CACRPPRQGVQETQYF
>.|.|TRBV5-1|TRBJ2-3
TGCGCCAGCACCCACCAGGGAAACACAGATACGCAGTATTTT
CASTHQGNTDTQYF
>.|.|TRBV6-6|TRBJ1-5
TGTGCCAGCAGTTACTTCCCGACAGTTAGCAATCAGCCCCAGCATTTT
CASSYFPTVSNQPQHF
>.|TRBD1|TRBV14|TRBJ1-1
TGTGCCAGCAGCCAGTACAGGGGGCGAGGCACTGAAGCTTTCTTT
CASSQYRGRGTEAFF
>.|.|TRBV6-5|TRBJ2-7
TGTGCCAGCAGTTACTTACCAGGAATAGCCTACGAGCAGTACTTC
CASSYLPGIAYEQYF
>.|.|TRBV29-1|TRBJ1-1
TGCAGCGTTGTTTCTCACCGAGGGGGATTGAACACTGAAGCTTTCTTT
CSVVSHRGGLNTEAFF
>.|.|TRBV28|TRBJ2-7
TGTGCCAGCAGTTTTGAACAGGGATTTCCCTACGAGCAGTACTTC
CASSFEQGFPYEQYF
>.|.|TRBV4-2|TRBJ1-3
TGTGCCAGCAGCCAAGATCAGGCGAGCACTGGAAACACCATATATTTT
CASSQDQASTGNTIYF
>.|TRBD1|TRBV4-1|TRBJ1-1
TGCGCCAGCAGCCAAGTGGATTCTCAGACAGGGAGCACTGAAGCTTTCTTT
CASSQVDSQTGSTEAFF
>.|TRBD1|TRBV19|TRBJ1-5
TGTGCCAGTAGTGTCAGGGGGAAGGAGCCCCAGCATTTT
CASSVRGKEPQHF
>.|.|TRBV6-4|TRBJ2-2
TGTGCCAGCAGTGAGGGGGCCCTGAACACCGGGGAGCTGTTTTTT
CASSEGALNTGELFF
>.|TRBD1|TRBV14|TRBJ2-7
TGTGCCATCGGACAGGGGGCTGGCGAGCAGTACTTC
CAIGQGAGEQYF
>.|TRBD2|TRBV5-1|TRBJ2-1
TGCGCCAGCAGCACCAGCCCGACTAGCGGGGGGTCCAACTCCTACAATGAGCAGTTCTTC
CASSTSPTSGGSNSYNEQFF
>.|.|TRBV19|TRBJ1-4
TGTGCCAGTAGTATAGCGCCCGGTGAAAAACTGTTTTTT
CASSIAPGEKLFF
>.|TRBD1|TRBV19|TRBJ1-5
TGTGCCAGTAGTCCGACGGACAGGGGTGGAAATCAGCCCCAGCATTTT
CASSPTDRGGNQPQHF
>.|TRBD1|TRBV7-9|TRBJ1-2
TGTGCCAGCAGCTTAAGACAGGGGGCGCTTGACCGGGGCTACACCTTC
CASSLRQGALDRGYTF
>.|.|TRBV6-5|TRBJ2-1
TGTGCCAGCAGCCTCGACCCCAGCGGCCGTAATGAGCAGTTCTTC
CASSLDPSGRNEQFF
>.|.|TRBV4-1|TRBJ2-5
TGCGCCAGCGGTCGGGACTCAGGACTCGAGGAGACCCAGTACTTC
CASGRDSGLEETQYF
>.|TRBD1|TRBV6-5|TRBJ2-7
TGTGCCAGCAGTTACCTAGGGACAGGGTCCTACGAGCAGTACTTC
CASSYLGTGSYEQYF